These T cell receptor beta chains were read from a single sample in a study of OX40 agonist ivuxolimab in advanced cancers. Repertoires were generated with immunoSEQ multiplex PCR, while TCRdb's copy carries only in-frame clones and drops some. The data show roughly 50,000 clones, roughly 81% seen once. Sample: CD4+ or CD8+ T cells sorted from blood, taken in a trial of the OX40 agonist ivuxolimab. These receptors originate from an adult with an advanced solid tumor such as melanoma, head and neck, liver or kidney cancer. Each CDR3 is given with its conserved first and last residue. D genes are given only for firm matches. Clone size appears in some rows only: once, few, many, or a class for an expanded clone.

- | TRBJ1-2 | TRBV7-2 | - | CASSQDSLYGYTF | TGTGCCAGCAGCCAGGACAGCCTCTATGGCTACACCTTC
- | TRBJ2-3 | TRBV5-4 | - | CASSSTPFTDTQYF | TGTGCCAGCAGCTCCACCCCATTCACAGATACGCAGTATTTT
- | TRBJ2-3 | TRBV7-2 | - | CASSRGTSRTDTQYF | TGTGCCAGCAGCCGAGGGACTTCGCGCACAGATACGCAGTATTTT
- | TRBJ2-1 | TRBV18 | TRBD2 | CASSPTSVVFGEQFF | TGTGCCAGCTCACCCACTAGCGTGGTATTTGGTGAGCAGTTCTTC
once | TRBJ1-3 | TRBV7-2 | - | CASSFRALSLSGNTIYF | TGTGCCAGCAGCTTCCGGGCCCTTTCACTCTCTGGAAACACCATATATTTT
- | TRBJ2-7 | TRBV19 | - | CASKDRYPSYEQYF | TGTGCCAGTAAAGACCGCTACCCCTCCTACGAGCAGTACTTC
- | TRBJ2-1 | TRBV5-1 | TRBD2 | CASSLVASGYNEQFF | TGCGCCAGCAGCTTGGTGGCTAGCGGTTACAATGAGCAGTTCTTC
- | TRBJ1-1 | TRBV7-6 | - | CASSLAKGTEAFF | TGTGCCAGCAGCTTAGCGAAGGGAACTGAAGCTTTCTTT
- | TRBJ1-1 | TRBV5-1 | - | CASTPPGFTEAFF | TGCGCCAGCACCCCACCAGGGTTTACTGAAGCTTTCTTT
- | TRBJ1-2 | TRBV2 | - | CASKYSLYDYTF | TGTGCCAGCAAATACAGCCTCTATGACTACACCTTC
few | TRBJ1-6 | TRBV5-1 | - | CASSLQGSFYNSPLHF | TGCGCCAGCAGCTTGCAGGGGTCCTTCTATAATTCACCCCTCCACTTT
- | TRBJ2-3 | TRBV5-6 | - | CASSLDSTDTQYF | TGTGCCAGCAGCTTGGACAGCACAGATACGCAGTATTTT
- | TRBJ1-5 | TRBV5-8 | TRBD1 | CASSSTGSNQPQHF | TGTGCCAGCAGCTCGACAGGGAGCAATCAGCCCCAGCATTTT
- | TRBJ2-5 | TRBV6-5 | TRBD1 | CASSYFGTGETQYF | TGTGCCAGCAGTTACTTCGGGACAGGAGAGACCCAGTACTTC
- | TRBJ2-7 | TRBV7-2 | - | CASSFAVESYEQYF | TGTGCCAGCAGCTTCGCCGTAGAGTCCTACGAGCAGTACTTC
- | TRBJ2-7 | TRBV2 | TRBD2 | CASSRRLAGLRVQYF | TGTGCCAGCAGTCGCCGTCTAGCGGGACTACGAGTGCAGTACTTC
once | TRBJ1-5 | TRBV4-1 | - | CASSPGGGLSNQPQHF | TGCGCCAGCAGCCCTGGGGGGGGGTTAAGCAATCAGCCCCAGCATTTT
- | TRBJ2-2 | TRBV10-3 | TRBD1 | CAIRDGQANTGELFF | TGTGCCATCAGAGATGGACAGGCTAACACCGGGGAGCTGTTTTTT
- | TRBJ2-5 | TRBV6-6 | TRBD2 | CASTIGTSGLETQYF | TGTGCCAGCACAATCGGGACTAGTGGGTTGGAGACCCAGTACTTC
- | TRBJ1-2 | TRBV6-1 | - | CASSDPRTSDNYGYTF | TGTGCCAGCAGTGACCCTAGGACCTCGGATAACTATGGCTACACCTTC
- | TRBJ2-4 | TRBV5-6 | TRBD1 | CASSVDRGTGVKNIQYF | TGTGCCAGCAGCGTGGACAGGGGGACTGGGGTCAAAAACATTCAGTACTTC
- | TRBJ2-1 | TRBV7-9 | - | CASTSLTGVGVYNEQFF | TGTGCCAGCACCTCACTCACCGGGGTGGGGGTATACAATGAGCAGTTCTTC
- | TRBJ2-3 | TRBV5-4 | TRBD2 | CASSPGGDYNTQYF | TGTGCCAGCAGCCCCGGAGGGGACTATAATACGCAGTATTTT
once | TRBJ2-5 | TRBV5-8 | TRBD1 | CASSFDRGGETQYF | TGTGCCAGCAGCTTTGACAGGGGTGGGGAGACCCAGTACTTC
- | TRBJ2-7 | TRBV11-2 | - | CASSLPVGFYEQYF | TGTGCCAGCAGCTTGCCTGTCGGTTTCTACGAGCAGTACTTC
once | TRBJ2-5 | TRBV4-2 | TRBD2 | CASSQVRLAGRETQYF | TGTGCCAGCAGCCAAGTCCGCCTAGCGGGACGAGAGACCCAGTACTTC
few | TRBJ2-5 | TRBV19 | - | CASSFSRGVETQYF | TGTGCCAGTAGTTTCTCTAGGGGGGTAGAGACCCAGTACTTC
- | TRBJ2-1 | TRBV21-1 | - | CASSKAWGEQFF | TGTGCCAGCAGCAAGGCATGGGGTGAGCAGTTCTTC
- | TRBJ1-2 | TRBV2 | - | CASSSGDYGYTF | TGTGCCAGCAGTTCGGGGGACTATGGCTACACCTTC
few | TRBJ2-7 | TRBV18 | TRBD2 | CASSPPGGNEQYF | TGTGCCAGCTCACCACCGGGGGGGAACGAGCAGTACTTC
few | TRBJ1-5 | TRBV19 | - | CASSIPGAASLSNQPQHF | TGTGCCAGTAGTATCCCCGGGGCCGCCTCCCTTAGCAATCAGCCCCAGCATTTT
- | TRBJ2-7 | TRBV6-5 | TRBD1 | CASSFGQAYEQYF | TGTGCCAGCAGTTTCGGACAGGCCTACGAGCAGTACTTC
- | TRBJ2-7 | TRBV19 | TRBD1 | CASSMDRDVPEQYF | TGTGCCAGTAGTATGGACAGGGATGTCCCCGAGCAGTACTTC
few | TRBJ2-1 | TRBV25-1 | - | CASSAILGPLNEQFF | TGTGCCAGCAGTGCTATCTTAGGACCACTAAATGAGCAGTTCTTC
- | TRBJ2-2 | TRBV7-9 | TRBD2 | CASSFRTSGNTGELFF | TGTGCCAGCAGCTTTAGGACTAGCGGTAACACCGGGGAGCTGTTTTTT
- | TRBJ2-3 | TRBV5-1 | - | CASSLVGGGSTDTQYF | TGCGCCAGCAGCTTGGTAGGGGGAGGGAGCACAGATACGCAGTATTTT
- | TRBJ1-1 | TRBV5-4 | - | CASSLDHTGTRAFF | TGTGCCAGCAGCTTGGACCATACCGGGACGAGAGCTTTCTTT
- | TRBJ1-5 | TRBV4-1 | TRBD1 | CASSQGTGLSNQPQHF | TGCGCCAGCAGCCAAGGGACAGGGCTTAGCAATCAGCCCCAGCATTTT
- | TRBJ2-5 | TRBV6-6 | - | CASSYSRETQYF | TGTGCCAGCAGTTATTCCCGGGAGACCCAGTACTTC
- | TRBJ2-7 | TRBV5-8 | - | CASTEQSPYEQYF | TGTGCCAGCACCGAACAGAGTCCTTACGAGCAGTACTTC
- | TRBJ2-7 | TRBV7-2 | - | CASSLGHNYEQYF | TGTGCCAGCAGCCTAGGACACAACTACGAGCAGTACTTC
- | TRBJ1-5 | TRBV18 | - | CASSPAGYSNQPQHF | TGTGCCAGCTCACCAGCAGGTTATAGCAATCAGCCCCAGCATTTT
- | TRBJ2-5 | TRBV5-5 | - | CASSFPYKETQYF | TGTGCCAGCAGCTTTCCATATAAAGAGACCCAGTACTTC
- | TRBJ2-3 | TRBV11-2 | TRBD1 | CASSSRPGTGDTQYF | TGTGCCAGCAGCTCTAGACCCGGGACAGGGGATACGCAGTATTTT
- | TRBJ2-7 | TRBV30 | - | CAWSVMQAPYEQYF | TGTGCCTGGAGTGTAATGCAGGCACCCTACGAGCAGTACTTC
- | TRBJ1-2 | TRBV14 | - | CASNQARTTSAYGYTF | TGTGCCAGCAACCAAGCCAGGACCACTTCAGCGTATGGCTACACCTTC
- | TRBJ2-5 | TRBV19 | TRBD2 | CASSIPGGPIGETQYF | TGTGCCAGTAGTATACCGGGAGGGCCGATCGGAGAGACCCAGTACTTC
- | TRBJ2-1 | TRBV27 | - | CASSLFIDNEQFF | TGTGCCAGCAGTCTCTTCATCGACAATGAGCAGTTCTTC
- | TRBJ1-5 | TRBV6-1 | - | CASSEVQGKQPQHF | TGTGCCAGCAGTGAGGTACAGGGTAAACAGCCCCAGCATTTT
- | TRBJ2-5 | TRBV4-2 | - | CASSPHQETQYF | TGTGCCAGCAGCCCACACCAAGAGACCCAGTACTTC
few | TRBJ2-2 | TRBV27 | TRBD1 | CASSPQGDRGLVAGELFF | TGTGCCAGCAGCCCTCAAGGCGACAGGGGATTGGTGGCCGGGGAGCTGTTTTTT
- | TRBJ1-6 | TRBV28 | - | CASKLSSYNSPLHF | TGTGCCAGCAAGTTGAGCTCCTATAATTCACCCCTCCACTTT
- | TRBJ1-2 | TRBV5-5 | - | CASSLGSAASYGYTF | TGTGCCAGCAGCTTGGGTTCAGCCGCCTCCTATGGCTACACCTTC